The 19 T cell receptor beta chains below were found in one sample sequenced in a study of OX40 agonist ivuxolimab in advanced cancers. Profiled with immunoSEQ multiplex PCR; TCRdb holds only in-frame clones, not every one. In the table there are fewer than 80,000 clones, nearly 90% of which are singletons. The source was CD4+ or CD8+ T cells sorted from blood, collected in a trial of the OX40 agonist ivuxolimab. These receptors were collected from an adult with an advanced solid tumor such as melanoma, head and neck, liver or kidney cancer.

The chain joins TRBV9 to TRBJ2-3, with TRBD1 as a possible D gene (5 bases). V lost 2 bases to trimming and J lost 0 bases, with 19 bases between them. Germline values: CDR1 SGDLS, CDR2 YYNGEE. CDR3 length: 18 residues. For the CDR3, the DNA is TGTGCCAGCAGCGTCCGCGGAAGGGGCGGTACTAGCACAGATACGCAGTATTTT. It specifies CASSVRGRGGTSTDTQYF.

The chain couples TRBV9 to TRBJ1-5; D perhaps matches TRBD1 (5 bases). Germline lookup yields CDR1 SGDLS and CDR2 YYNGEE. Trimming took 0 bases from V and 7 from J, leaving 14 bases between them. The CDR3 is 15 amino acids. The CDR3 DNA sequence: TGTGCCAGCAGCGTAGGTCCAGGGATTCACCAGCCCCAGCATTTT. Translating gives CASSVGPGIHQPQHF.

The chain is built from TRBV2 and TRBJ1-4, with a tentative D call TRBD1 (6 bases). The V and J ends lost 4 bases and 4 bases respectively, with 13 bases between them. The CDR3 totals 15 residues. The germline CDR1 and CDR2 sequences are SNHLY and FYNNEI. The CDR3 coding sequence is TGTGCCAGCAGTGTACAGGGTTGGGGTAATGAAAAACTGTTTTTT. Translating gives CASSVQGWGNEKLFF. The full variable domain, with the rest looked up from reference TRBV2 and TRBJ1-4, is EPEVTQTPSHQVTQMGQEVILRCVPISNHLYFYWYRQILGQKVEFLVSFYNNEISEKSEIFDDQFSVERPDGSNFTLKIRSTKLEDSAMYFCASSVQGWGNEKLFFGSGTQLSVL.

In nucleotides, the CDR3 is TGTGCCAGTAGTGGTTCGCGGTTGGGGGCCAACTACGAGCAGTACTTC. Translation: CASSGSRLGANYEQYF. The V call is TRBV19, the J call TRBJ2-7; tentatively, D is TRBD1 (6 bases). The CDR3 is 16 amino acids. Germline CDR1 reads LNHDA; CDR2 reads SQIVND (reference sequence). Trimming shortened V by 5 bases and J by 3 bases, and 20 bases separated the two germline ends.

The rearrangement joins TRBV5-5 to TRBJ2-5; D gene ambiguous. The V end lost 4 bases, the J end lost 0 bases, and 13 bases lay between the germline ends. Germline loops: CDR1 SGHKS, CDR2 YYEKEE (reference sequence). This CDR3 has 15 residues. This chain's CDR3 is CASSQQQTYQETQYF. CDR3 coding DNA: TGTGCCAGCAGCCAACAACAGACATACCAAGAGACCCAGTACTTC.

This chain uses TRBV6-5 with TRBJ2-7; 11 nucleotides match TRBD2. CDR3 length equals 15 residues. Per germline, CDR1 MNHEY and CDR2 SVGAGI. After removal of 0 bases from V and 7 bases from J, the junction contained 5 bases not matched to a gene. CDR3 loop: CASSYSRLAGWEQYF. The CDR3 bases are TGTGCCAGCAGTTACTCGCGACTAGCGGGATGGGAGCAGTACTTC.

The chain employs TRBV6-5 and TRBJ1-1, with D tentatively TRBD1 (5 bases). With 6 bases removed from V and 4 bases from J, the gap between germline ends came to 18 bases. This CDR3 region has 15 residues. The germline V gene encodes CDR1 MNHEY and CDR2 SVGAGI. The CDR3 loop reads CASSLVVGVGTEAFF. CDR3 nucleotides: TGTGCCAGCAGCCTAGTGGTAGGGGTCGGCACTGAAGCTTTCTTT.

The chain employs TRBV28 and TRBJ1-3, with 7 bases identical to TRBD1. Germline loops: CDR1 MDHEN, CDR2 SYDVKM. The CDR3 is made up of 14 amino acids. The junction had 2 bases not matched to a gene; V was cut back by 6 bases and J by 0 bases. In DNA, the CDR3 is TGTGCCAGCAGCGGGACAGACTCTGGAAACACCATATATTTT. Amino acids: CASSGTDSGNTIYF. Based on the CDR3 plus reference TRBV28 and TRBJ1-3, the full variable domain is DVKVTQSSRYLVKRTGEKVFLECVQDMDHENMFWYRQDPGLGLRLIYFSYDVKMKEKGDIPEGYSVSREKKERFSLILESASTNQTSMYLCASSGTDSGNTIYFGEGSWLTVV.

This chain links TRBV6-6 with TRBJ2-6, with no clear D. This CDR3 contains 16 residues. Per the germline V gene, CDR1 is MNHNY and CDR2 is SVGAGI (reference sequence). Trimming removed 2 bases from V and 0 bases from J, with 8 bases in between. The CDR3 is CASSYRGPSGANVLTF. Written as DNA, the CDR3 is TGTGCCAGCAGTTACCGTGGACCCTCTGGGGCCAACGTCCTGACTTTC.

The V and J genes are TRBV5-1 and TRBJ1-1; 10 bases match TRBD1. This CDR3 is 14 amino acids long. The germline gives CDR1 SGHRS, CDR2 YFSETQ. V trimming: 9 bases; J trimming: 4 bases; junction bases outside the gene matches: 9. The CDR3 sequence: CATGTGEGVTEAFF. The DNA of the CDR3 is TGCGCCACGGGGACAGGGGAAGGGGTCACTGAAGCTTTCTTT. Together with reference TRBV5-1 and TRBJ1-1, the CDR3 gives the full variable domain: KAGVTQTPRYLIKTRGQQVTLSCSPISGHRSVSWYQQTPGQGLQFLFEYFSETQRNKGNFPGRFSGRQFSNSRSEMNVSTLELGDSALYLCATGTGEGVTEAFFGQGTRLTVV.

This chain uses TRBV6-5 with TRBJ2-3, with D perhaps matching TRBD2 (5 bases). The ends were cut back, 5 bases at V and 4 bases at J, with 10 bases in the middle. Germline lookup yields CDR1 MNHEY and CDR2 SVGAGI. The CDR3 loop spans 13 amino acids. The CDR3 DNA is TGTGCCAGCAGTCAAGTCGGGGCAGATACGCAGTATTTT. Its translation: CASSQVGADTQYF.

The table lists this clone with a count of one. This rearrangement joins TRBV4-3 to TRBJ2-1; 8 positions match TRBD2. CDR1 and CDR2 (germline): LGHNA, YSLEER. The V gene end was trimmed by 1 base and the J gene end by 7 bases; junction bases not matched to a gene: 6. CDR3 size: 15 residues. DNA for the CDR3: TGCGCCAGCAGCCAAGGGGGGACTAGACTTAATGAGCAGTTCTTC. It is translated as CASSQGGTRLNEQFF.

This clone was seen only once. At the DNA level, this CDR3 is encoded by other sequences in the same sample as well. The chain couples TRBV2 to TRBJ2-5, with D hard to call. Germline assignment: CDR1 SNHLY and CDR2 FYNNEI. The CDR3 spans 13 residues. V lost 1 base to trimming and J lost 3 bases, with 6 bases between them. The CDR3 region has the DNA TGTGCCAGCAGTGAAGTAGGGAAAGAGACCCAGTACTTC. Translated: CASSEVGKETQYF.

The V and J genes are TRBV2 and TRBJ2-3; no clear D gene. The CDR3 is made up of 13 amino acids. Germline V gene data show CDR1 as SNHLY and CDR2 as FYNNEI. The germline V and J ends were trimmed by 6 bases and 2 bases, with 9 bases remaining between them. The CDR3 protein is CASRGLTTDTQYF. The CDR3 DNA follows: TGTGCCAGCAGGGGTCTAACCACAGATACGCAGTATTTT.

The chain has TRBV4-2 and TRBJ2-3, with 8 bases fitting TRBD2. The germline V gene has CDR1 LGHNA and CDR2 YNFKEQ. J lost 1 base, V lost 0 bases, and 3 bases had no gene match. The CDR3 is 16 residues long. The CDR3 loop reads CASSQEALAGTDTQYF. Written as DNA, the CDR3 is TGTGCCAGCAGCCAAGAGGCACTAGCGGGCACAGATACGCAGTATTTT.

This chain joins TRBV28 and TRBJ1-1; D possibly corresponds to TRBD1 (6 bases). The germline gives CDR1 MDHEN, CDR2 SYDVKM. The CDR3 is made up of 15 amino acids. The V and J ends lost 2 bases and 6 bases respectively, with 16 bases between them. Written as DNA, the CDR3 is TGTGCCAGCAGTTTAGGATTTCCGGACAGTTCTGAAGCTTTCTTT. Translated: CASSLGFPDSSEAFF. Combining the CDR3 with reference TRBV28 and TRBJ1-1 gives the whole variable domain DVKVTQSSRYLVKRTGEKVFLECVQDMDHENMFWYRQDPGLGLRLIYFSYDVKMKEKGDIPEGYSVSREKKERFSLILESASTNQTSMYLCASSLGFPDSSEAFFGQGTRLTVV.

This sequence joins TRBV5-1 and TRBJ1-1; D remains unclear. CDR3 size: 13 residues. V was cut by 2 bases and J by 1 base, with 6 bases left in between. CDR1 and CDR2 from the germline V gene are SGHRS and YFSETQ. This CDR3 reads CASSFNGNTEAFF. The CDR3 DNA is TGCGCCAGCAGCTTTAATGGGAACACTGAAGCTTTCTTT.

This sequence joins TRBV7-9 and TRBJ1-1; maybe TRBD1 (5 bases). V lost 5 bases and J 8 bases, leaving 18 bases between the germline ends. Germline CDR1 SEHNR, CDR2 FQNEAQ (reference sequence). The CDR3 extends over 14 amino acids. CDR3 bases: TGTGCCAGCAGCCCACGCACGGGGGAACCCGAAGCTTTCTTT. Translation gives CASSPRTGEPEAFF.

This chain joins TRBV27 and TRBJ1-6; D is unresolved. The V and J ends lost 3 bases and 9 bases respectively, with 18 bases between them. Germline CDR1 is MNHEY and CDR2 is SMNVEV (reference sequence). The CDR3 has 16 residues. This CDR3 reads CASSFSFINTASPLHF. The CDR3 DNA sequence: TGTGCCAGCAGTTTTTCTTTCATAAATACGGCTTCACCCCTCCACTTT.